This T cell receptor beta chain originates from a study of T cell repertoires in cytomegalovirus infection. TCRdb reprocessed the reads with MiXCR, giving one entry per CDR3 protein. Of about 450,000 distinct CDR3 sequences in the sample, approximately 32% were seen once. Germline lookup yields CDR1 LGHNA and CDR2 YNFKEQ. Trimming took off 2 bases at V and 6 bases at J, with 17 bases between the two ends. The CDR3 length is 16 residues. Input material: PBMCs. The TCR sequence derives from a human donor in good health (CMV status not recorded). Some clones in this sample may be carry-over from other donors' samples. The chain recombines TRBV4-2 with TRBJ2-1; D is possibly TRBD2 (6 bases). The CDR3 DNA follows: TGTGCCAGCAGCCAACCCCTCCCGGGGGTACCCAATGAGCAGTTCTTC. Amino acid sequence: CASSQPLPGVPNEQFF.